This T cell receptor beta chain stems from a study of cytomegalovirus exposure and HLA in healthy donors. Study-level results: It was taken for granted in presence/absence analyses that sequencing depth across donors was roughly uniform. TCR beta V segments were, for the most part, productive about 87% or about 30% of the time in an earlier analysis.

60 Vbeta and 13 Jbeta primers were used in PCR. How the authors handled the data: Later analysis identified tens of millions of unique TCR beta chains, roughly 11 million shared. Measured with immunoSEQ multiplex PCR; TCRdb has only the in-frame clones, and not every one. Clone size and V and J calls were adopted from that table, with D and trimming inferred from the DNA. Of about 190,000 clones listed, roughly 80% are singletons. Comment on this clone: Its target is not known.

The V gene end was trimmed by 6 bases and the J gene end by 3 bases; junction bases not matched to a gene: 15. This CDR3 comprises 18 residues. Per the germline V gene, CDR1 is LNHDA and CDR2 is SQIVND (reference sequence). The rearrangement links TRBV19 to TRBJ1-5; 9 nucleotides match TRBD1. The TCR comes from a woman younger than 45 in good health and CMV-seropositive. Sequenced: PBMCs. CDR3: CASRTGTGTGRYNQPQHF. The CDR3 bases are TGTGCCAGTAGAACCGGAACAGGGACAGGGCGTTACAATCAGCCCCAGCATTTT.